The rows below give T cell receptor beta chains drawn from one sample of a study of neurological immune-mediated disorders. A single record per CDR3 protein comes from TCRdb applying MiXCR to the 5' RACE reads. This table holds about 52,000 distinct CDR3 sequences, around 4% found once. What was sequenced was PBMCs. The receptor source for this set is a man aged 55 to 69 with multiple sclerosis. Both conserved end residues are part of each CDR3. Each record gives: J gene, clone size, D gene, V gene, CDR3 protein, CDR3 DNA. The D gene is left open where the match is weak. Size tells how often a clone was seen (once, few, many) or the class of an expanded clone, and some rows leave it out.

TRBJ2-1	many	NA	TRBV5-1	CASSETYNEQFF	TGCGCCAGCAGCGAGACGTACAATGAGCAGTTCTTC
TRBJ2-1	many	NA	TRBV12-3/TRBV12-4	CASSNRIGDQFF	TGTGCCAGCAGTAATCGGATCGGTGATCAGTTCTTC
TRBJ2-5	many	TRBD2	TRBV20-1	CSAREPAGDRETQYF	TGCAGTGCTAGAGAGCCAGCGGGAGACCGAGAGACCCAGTACTTC
TRBJ1-6	NA	NA	TRBV14	CASSQGLQNSPLHF	TGTGCCAGCAGCCAAGGGCTACAGAATTCACCCCTCCACTTT
TRBJ1-5	many	NA	TRBV20-1	CSAESGGGRPQHF	TGCAGTGCTGAGTCCGGGGGGGGGCGGCCCCAGCATTTT
TRBJ2-1	many	TRBD2	TRBV25-1	CATSLAGGVREQFF	TGTGCCACTTCACTAGCGGGAGGTGTAAGGGAGCAGTTCTTC
TRBJ2-6	many	NA	TRBV20-1	CSARGAGSGPGANVLTF	TGCAGTGCTAGAGGGGCGGGGTCGGGCCCTGGGGCCAACGTCCTGACTTTC
TRBJ2-1	many	NA	TRBV5-1	CASSEDSSYNEQFF	TGCGCCAGCAGCGAGGACAGCTCCTACAATGAGCAGTTCTTC
TRBJ1-4	many	NA	TRBV11-3	CASSATGNTNEKLFF	TGTGCCAGCAGCGCAACAGGGAATACTAATGAAAAACTGTTTTTT
TRBJ2-2	few	NA	TRBV5-1	CASRRDGNTGELFF	TGCGCCAGCAGGCGGGACGGGAACACCGGGGAGCTGTTTTTT
TRBJ1-3	many	NA	TRBV9	CASSDQYRNSGNTIYF	TGTGCCAGCAGCGACCAATACAGAAACTCTGGAAACACCATATATTTT
TRBJ2-7	many	TRBD1	TRBV20-1	CSTHTGDGGEQYF	TGCAGTACGCACACAGGGGATGGAGGCGAGCAGTACTTC
TRBJ2-6	few	NA	TRBV14	CASSHVGGAGANVLTF	TGTGCCAGCAGCCATGTGGGGGGTGCTGGGGCCAACGTCCTGACTTTC
TRBJ2-5	many	NA	TRBV11-3	CASSLYGGEETQYF	TGTGCCAGCAGCTTGTACGGGGGTGAGGAGACCCAGTACTTC
TRBJ2-1	many	TRBD1	TRBV5-1	CASKTGVSGYNEQFF	TGCGCCAGTAAAACAGGGGTATCGGGATACAATGAGCAGTTCTTC
TRBJ1-1	few	TRBD1	TRBV20-1	CSAGTGLRAEAFF	TGCAGTGCTGGGACAGGCCTTAGAGCTGAAGCTTTCTTT
TRBJ2-7	many	TRBD2	TRBV5-1	CASSRSGRLYEQYF	TGCGCCAGCAGCCGTAGCGGGAGACTGTACGAGCAGTACTTC
TRBJ1-2	many	TRBD1	TRBV5-1	CASSLGTGSKVYGYTF	TGCGCCAGCAGCTTGGGGACAGGGTCTAAGGTTTATGGCTACACCTTC
TRBJ2-1	many	NA	TRBV29-1	CSVSGTNYNEQFF	TGCAGCGTATCCGGGACAAACTACAATGAGCAGTTCTTC
TRBJ1-1	many	NA	TRBV7-8	CASKLLTGNTEAFF	TGTGCCAGCAAACTTTTGACCGGAAACACTGAAGCTTTCTTT
TRBJ2-5	many	NA	TRBV20-1	CSAGSPGLQETQYF	TGCAGTGCCGGGAGCCCGGGCCTACAAGAGACCCAGTACTTC
TRBJ2-7	many	TRBD2	TRBV11-2	CASSLGGLARISYEQYF	TGTGCCAGCAGCCTAGGGGGACTAGCAAGAATCTCCTACGAGCAGTACTTC
TRBJ2-2	many	TRBD1	TRBV20-1	CSARTQGAQNTGELFF	TGCAGTGCTAGGACACAGGGGGCCCAGAACACCGGGGAGCTGTTTTTT
TRBJ1-1	many	NA	TRBV7-9	CASSHPDGEAFF	TGTGCCAGCAGCCATCCCGATGGAGAAGCTTTCTTT
TRBJ2-5	many	NA	TRBV5-6	CASSLGRETQYF	TGTGCCAGCAGCTTGGGCAGGGAGACCCAGTACTTC
TRBJ1-2	few	TRBD1	TRBV6-5	CASSYQRTGNNYGYTF	TGTGCCAGCAGTTACCAAAGGACAGGGAACAACTATGGCTACACCTTC
TRBJ2-1	many	TRBD2	TRBV30	CAWDTGLGFHEQFF	TGTGCCTGGGATACGGGACTAGGTTTCCATGAGCAGTTCTTC